The following is a T cell receptor (beta chain) sequence with its context. The repertoire was sequenced with immunoSEQ multiplex PCR; TCRdb's copy has only in-frame clones and lacks some. The data show 150,000 or so clones, more than 65% seen once. V was cut by 4 bases and J by 4 bases, with 16 bases left in between. The CDR3 has 15 residues. Germline V gene lookup returns CDR1 SGHKS and CDR2 YYEKEE (reference sequence). This sample stems from a study of blood T cell repertoires in COVID-19. On the study more broadly: There were acute and convalescent COVID-19 samples, and they came from the United States, Italy and Spain. T cells, B-cell-depleted T cells, or PBMCs provided the cDNA or gDNA that served as material.

Input material: PBMCs or T cells enriched from blood (not recorded which). This receptor was identified in a man between 45 and 60 years old who had recovered from COVID-19. The gene calls are TRBV5-5 and TRBJ2-3; no firm D call. DNA for the CDR3: TGTGCCAGCAGCCCCCATACAGTTGGCCCAGATACGCAGTATTTT. Protein sequence: CASSPHTVGPDTQYF. The full variable domain, its missing parts supplied by reference TRBV5-5 and TRBJ2-3, is DAGVTQSPTHLIKTRGQQVTLRCSPISGHKSVSWYQQVLGQGPQFIFQYYEKEERGRGNFPDRFSARQFPNYSSELNVNALLLGDSALYLCASSPHTVGPDTQYFGPGTRLTVL.